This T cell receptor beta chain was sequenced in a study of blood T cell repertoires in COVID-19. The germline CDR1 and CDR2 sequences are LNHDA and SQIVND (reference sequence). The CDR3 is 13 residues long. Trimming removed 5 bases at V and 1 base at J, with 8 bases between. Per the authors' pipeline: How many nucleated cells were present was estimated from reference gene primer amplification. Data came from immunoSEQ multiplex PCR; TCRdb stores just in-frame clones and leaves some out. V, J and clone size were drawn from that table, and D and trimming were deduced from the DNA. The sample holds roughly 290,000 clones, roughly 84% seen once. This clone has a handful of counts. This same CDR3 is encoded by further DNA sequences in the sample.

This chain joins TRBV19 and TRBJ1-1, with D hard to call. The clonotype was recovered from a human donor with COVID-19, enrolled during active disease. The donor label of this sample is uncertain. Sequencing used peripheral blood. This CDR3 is CASSGRENTEAFF. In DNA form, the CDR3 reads TGTGCCAGTAGTGGCCGGGAGAACACTGAAGCTTTCTTT.